The subject of this entry is one T cell receptor beta chain. Antigen: not known. The entry originates in a study of T cell repertoires in cytomegalovirus infection. Study in general: It was the public TCR beta signatures that indicated both CMV infection and matching HLA type. Findings of the study overall: Accumulated public TCR beta family frequency recognized individuals carrying CMV together with the relevant HLA. The response measured ex vivo was dominated by TCR beta clonotypes (HLA-C-restricted and CMV-specific).

The CDR3 length is 15 residues. CDR1 SEHNR and CDR2 FQNEAQ come from the germline V gene (reference sequence). The germline V and J ends were trimmed by 1 base and 0 bases, with 6 bases remaining between them. TCRdb processed the reads anew with MiXCR; each CDR3 protein has one entry. The sample contains fewer than 250,000 distinct CDR3 sequences, under 25% of which appear only once. Sequenced sample: CD8+ T cells from PBMCs. The clonotype comes from a human donor in good health (CMV status not recorded). Some clones in this sample may be carry-over from other donors' samples. The chain joins TRBV7-9 to TRBJ2-2; no clear D. This chain's CDR3 is CASSLDGSNTGELFF. For the CDR3, the DNA is TGTGCCAGCAGCTTAGACGGTTCGAACACCGGGGAGCTGTTTTTT.